Following are 30 T cell receptor beta chains from one sample sequenced in a study of T-cell memory formation after mild COVID-19. Via MiXCR, TCRdb re-called the 5' RACE reads, giving one row per CDR3 protein. The sample yields just over 350,000 distinct CDR3 sequences, roughly an eighth seen once. Sequenced material: PBMCs or a T cell subset sorted from them (not recorded which). The receptor source for this set is a man between 18 and 35 years old who had mild COVID-19 (a few samples of this study predate the infection). Cell type and time point are not known.

The rearrangement joins TRBV11-2 to TRBJ2-2; 11 positions match TRBD2. This CDR3 spans 16 amino acids. Per germline, CDR1 SGHAT and CDR2 FQNNGV. J was trimmed by 7 bases and V by 1 base; bases with no gene match: 5. The CDR3 DNA reads as TGTGCCAGCAGCTTAGTCGGAACTAGCGGGGGCGGGGAGCTGTTTTTT. Protein product: CASSLVGTSGGGELFF.

This clonotype occurred a few times. V and J are TRBV20-1 and TRBJ2-4; TRBD1 matches 9 bases. The CDR3 has 16 amino acids. V was clipped by 2 bases and J by 1 base; unmatched bases: 6. The germline gives CDR1 DFQATT, CDR2 SNEGSKA (reference sequence). The CDR3, as DNA: TGCAGTGCTAGAATCCCACAGGGGGCGGCCAAAAACATTCAGTACTTC. Protein: CSARIPQGAAKNIQYF.

The genes are TRBV7-2 and TRBJ2-5, with D perhaps TRBD2 (5 bases). The V gene lost 1 base and the J gene lost 8 bases, with 11 bases spanning the gap. Germline loops: CDR1 SGHTA, CDR2 FQGNSA. There are 13 residues in the CDR3. CDR3 coding DNA: TGTGCCAGCAGCTTAGTTAACGGAGGAACCCAGTACTTC. Encoded protein: CASSLVNGGTQYF.

This clonotype was seen repeatedly, ten times or more. The V call is TRBV7-2, the J call TRBJ1-2; 11 bases agree with TRBD1. Trimming took 3 bases from V and 4 from J; bases not matched to a gene: 1. In germline, CDR1 is SGHTA, CDR2 FQGNSA. The CDR3 contains 14 residues. The CDR3 sequence is CASSFGTGGYGYTF. CDR3 nucleotides: TGTGCCAGCAGCTTCGGGACAGGGGGCTATGGCTACACCTTC. The full variable domain, in which reference TRBV7-2 and TRBJ1-2 provide the parts outside the CDR3, is GAGVSQSPSNKVTEKGKDVELRCDPISGHTALYWYRQSLGQGLEFLIYFQGNSAPDKSGLPSDRFSAERTGGSVSTLTIQRTQQEDSAVYLCASSFGTGGYGYTFGSGTRLTVV.

The chain has TRBV5-1 and TRBJ2-3; D not resolved. The CDR3 is made up of 14 amino acids. Between the trimmed V and J ends, which lost 7 bases and 3 bases, there was a span of 15 bases. Germline V gene sequence: CDR1 SGHRS, CDR2 YFSETQ. The CDR3 region has the DNA TGCGCCAGCGCCAGACCGGAATCAACAGATACGCAGTATTTT. As protein: CASARPESTDTQYF.

The genes are TRBV5-1 and TRBJ1-4; no firm D call. Germline assignment: CDR1 SGHRS and CDR2 YFSETQ. The CDR3 length is 15 residues. V shed 4 bases and J shed 5 bases, with 15 bases lying between them. The CDR3: CASSLQGRVNEKLFF. The CDR3 nucleotides read TGCGCCAGCAGCCTGCAAGGACGTGTCAATGAAAAACTGTTTTTT.

The chain's CDR3 is CASAVEVYNEQFF. The CDR3 DNA reads as TGTGCCAGCGCTGTCGAAGTTTACAATGAGCAGTTCTTC. J is TRBJ2-1 and V is TRBV2, with no clear D. The CDR3 is 13 amino acids. V was pared by 8 bases and J by 4 bases, with 12 bases between. CDR1 and CDR2 (germline): SNHLY, FYNNEI.

The genes are TRBV4-3 and TRBJ2-7; TRBD2 might be the D (7 bases). With 1 base removed from V and 7 bases from J, the gap between germline ends came to 14 bases. The V gene's germline CDR1 is LGHNA and CDR2 YSLEER. This CDR3 contains 14 residues. The CDR3 loop is CASSQGGGLGEQYF. DNA for the CDR3: TGCGCCAGCAGCCAAGGCGGGGGCTTGGGGGAGCAGTACTTC.

V usage is TRBV5-6 and J usage is TRBJ2-7, with a possible D match to TRBD2 (6 bases). Germline V gene data show CDR1 as SGHDT and CDR2 as YYEEEE. Deletions cut 0 bases from V and 2 bases from J, with 12 bases between. This CDR3 is built from 15 residues. The CDR3 region has the DNA TGTGCCAGCAGCTTGGATGGGGGGAGGACCTACGAGCAGTACGTC. Protein: CASSLDGGRTYEQYV.

The V and J genes are TRBV9 and TRBJ2-7, with TRBD1 matching over 7 bases. J was trimmed by 3 bases and V by 0 bases; bases with no gene match: 6. CDR1 is SGDLS, CDR2 YYNGEE, per germline. The CDR3 has 15 amino acids. Here the CDR3 DNA reads TGTGCCAGCAGCGTAGGACCGACAGGGAGCTACGAGCAGTACTTC. This gives the protein CASSVGPTGSYEQYF.

The V and J genes are TRBV4-1 and TRBJ2-5; perhaps TRBD1 as D (5 bases). V lost 1 base, J lost 2 bases, and 11 bases lay in between. Germline CDR1 is MGHRA and CDR2 is YSYEKL. This CDR3 region has 15 residues. Written as DNA, the CDR3 is TGCGCCAGCAGCCAAGTAGGACACAGACAAGAGACCCAGTACTTC. Amino acid sequence: CASSQVGHRQETQYF.

The chain joins TRBV7-3 to TRBJ1-1; D is possibly TRBD1 (6 bases). Trimming cost V 1 base and J 1 base, with 22 bases left between them. Per the germline V gene, CDR1 is SGHTA and CDR2 is FQGTGA. This CDR3 region has 19 residues. The CDR3 loop reads CASSLNRVQGRLWNTEAFF. DNA for the CDR3: TGTGCCAGCAGCTTAAATAGGGTTCAGGGGAGGCTTTGGAACACTGAAGCTTTCTTT.

This chain uses TRBV7-8 with TRBJ1-2; D is ambiguous. The CDR3 extends over 12 amino acids. Per the germline V gene, CDR1 is SGHVS and CDR2 is FQNEAQ. Trimming left V 3 bases short and J 5 bases short, with 7 bases between. Here the CDR3 reads CASSLNEYGYTF. CDR3 nucleotides: TGTGCCAGCAGCTTGAATGAGTATGGCTACACCTTC.

The chain employs TRBV6-5 and TRBJ2-5; D possibly corresponds to TRBD1 (5 bases). The CDR3 consists of 12 residues. Germline lookup yields CDR1 MNHEY and CDR2 SVGAGI. V was cut by 10 bases and J by 10 bases, with 19 bases left in between. CDR3: CATRLQGVDQYF. CDR3 sequence (DNA): TGTGCCACCCGCCTCCAAGGGGTGGACCAGTACTTC.

The chain uses TRBV7-9 and TRBJ2-6, with TRBD2 matching over 12 bases. Germline assignment: CDR1 SEHNR and CDR2 FQNEAQ (reference sequence). The CDR3 extends over 20 amino acids. With V trimmed by 4 bases and J by 0 bases, 10 bases remained unmatched. CDR3 sequence (DNA): TGTGCCAGCAGCTCACCCGTTCGGACTAGCGGGAACTCTGGGGCCAACGTCCTGACTTTC. Translated: CASSSPVRTSGNSGANVLTF.

The chain has TRBV10-3 and TRBJ2-1; D gene unclear. V was pared by 5 bases and J by 9 bases, with 8 bases between. The CDR3 spans 11 residues. The germline V gene has CDR1 ENHRY and CDR2 SYGVKD. In DNA, the CDR3 is TGTGCCATCAGTTTCGGGCGTGAGCAGTTCTTC. Its protein product is CAISFGREQFF.

There are a few counts of this clonotype. The chain has TRBV4-2 and TRBJ1-6; 7 nucleotides line up with TRBD1. The CDR3 is 17 residues long. The germline V gene has CDR1 LGHNA and CDR2 YNFKEQ. J gave up 7 bases and V 1 base, and 10 bases lay outside the gene matches. The CDR3 is CASSQVYGGQENSPLHF. The CDR3 DNA follows: TGTGCCAGCAGCCAAGTCTATGGCGGACAGGAGAATTCACCCCTCCACTTT.

The rearrangement uses TRBV20-1 and TRBJ2-5; 13 bases map to TRBD2. Looked up from germline, CDR1 is DFQATT and CDR2 is SNEGSKA (reference sequence). Losses at the gene ends were 3 bases for V and 2 bases for J; bases not matched to a gene: 3. The CDR3 length is 15 residues. CDR3 region: CSASRGLAGQETQYF. CDR3 DNA: TGCAGTGCTAGCCGGGGACTAGCGGGGCAAGAGACCCAGTACTTC.

V usage is TRBV4-2 and J usage is TRBJ1-1; 7 positions agree with TRBD1. The V gene's germline CDR1 is LGHNA and CDR2 YNFKEQ. This CDR3 is 18 amino acids long. The V and J ends lost 1 base and 4 bases, in that order; junction bases with no gene match: 15. CDR3 DNA sequence: TGTGCCAGCAGCCAAGCCGCCGCCCAGGGGGGCCCCTCCACTGAAGCTTTCTTT. Amino acids: CASSQAAAQGGPSTEAFF.

This clonotype was seen more than once but under ten times. This chain uses TRBV14 with TRBJ2-1; possibly TRBD1 for D (6 bases). The CDR3 consists of 15 residues. Germline loops: CDR1 SGHDN, CDR2 FVKESK. V was trimmed by 0 bases and J by 9 bases, leaving 15 bases between them. The CDR3 reads CASSQDGGGLGEQFF. CDR3 nucleotide sequence: TGTGCCAGCAGCCAAGATGGGGGCGGCCTCGGTGAGCAGTTCTTC.

This clonotype has just a few counts. The chain has TRBV5-4 and TRBJ1-2, with 7 bases fitting TRBD1. Germline V gene data show CDR1 as SGHNT and CDR2 as YYREEE (reference sequence). V was clipped by 3 bases and J by 7 bases; unmatched bases: 9. CDR3 size: 14 residues. The CDR3 bases are TGTGCCAGCAGCTACGCAGGAGGGGGCGGTGGCTACACCTTC. Encoded protein: CASSYAGGGGGYTF.

The chain uses TRBV19 and TRBJ1-2; the D gene is possibly TRBD1 (6 bases). Germline assignment: CDR1 LNHDA and CDR2 SQIVND (reference sequence). This CDR3 spans 14 amino acids. V was pared by 4 bases and J by 2 bases, with 11 bases between. CDR3 bases: TGTGCCAGTAGTAAGGACAGATGGAACTATGGCTACACCTTC. This sequence encodes CASSKDRWNYGYTF. The whole variable domain, remainder taken from reference TRBV19 and TRBJ1-2, is DGGITQSPKYLFRKEGQNVTLSCEQNLNHDAMYWYRQDPGQGLRLIYYSQIVNDFQKGDIAEGYSVSREKKESFPLTVTSAQKNPTAFYLCASSKDRWNYGYTFGSGTRLTVV.

This clonotype appeared a few times. This chain joins TRBV20-1 and TRBJ2-3; 8 bases agree with TRBD2. Germline V gives CDR1 DFQATT, CDR2 SNEGSKA (reference sequence). Unmatched junction bases numbered 10, after V lost 3 bases and J lost 5 bases. This CDR3 has 15 residues. The CDR3 region is CSARRDGGAKDTQYF. CDR3 DNA sequence: TGCAGTGCTAGGCGCGACGGGGGGGCCAAAGATACGCAGTATTTT.

The rearrangement joins TRBV7-9 to TRBJ2-5; D might be TRBD1 or TRBD2, each matching 6 bases. The V end was cut by 5 bases, the J end by 4 bases, with 17 bases between. Germline V gives CDR1 SEHNR, CDR2 FQNEAQ (reference sequence). This CDR3 has 15 residues. CDR3 coding DNA: TGTGCCAGCAGCCAAACAGGGTTGGGGGGAGAGACCCAGTACTTC. It translates to CASSQTGLGGETQYF.

This clonotype appeared a few times. The chain carries TRBV5-5 and TRBJ1-5; no clear D gene. CDR1 is SGHKS, CDR2 YYEKEE, per germline (reference sequence). The CDR3 is made up of 17 amino acids. V was clipped by 0 bases and J by 5 bases, with 18 bases between them. CDR3 region: CASSLAFVGQPYQPQHF. As DNA, the CDR3 is TGTGCCAGCAGCTTGGCCTTCGTAGGGCAGCCCTATCAGCCCCAGCATTTT.

This clonotype was detected a few times. The rearrangement links TRBV5-1 to TRBJ2-5; weak D call: TRBD2 (6 bases). The CDR3 runs to 13 residues. Trimming stripped 7 bases from V and 4 bases from J, with 14 bases between. Germline CDR1 is SGHRS and CDR2 is YFSETQ. The CDR3 spells CASQEEGSETQYF. The CDR3 nucleotides are TGCGCCAGCCAGGAGGAGGGTTCAGAGACCCAGTACTTC.

This clonotype was recorded many times. This sequence joins TRBV5-1 and TRBJ1-6; no firm D call. V gave up 4 bases and J gave up 8 bases, with 10 bases separating them. This CDR3 is built from 13 residues. The V gene's germline CDR1 is SGHRS and CDR2 YFSETQ. CDR3: CASSLGRDSPLHF. The CDR3 DNA is TGCGCCAGCAGCCTGGGGAGGGATTCACCCCTCCACTTT.

The CDR3 DNA reads as TGTGCCAGCACCCCCCGTAGTTCGACAGCATCCGGGGAGCAGTACGTC. Protein product: CASTPRSSTASGEQYV. The V and J genes are TRBV6-2 or TRBV6-3 and TRBJ2-7, with TRBD1 as a possible D gene (5 bases). The CDR3 totals 16 residues. V dropped 7 bases and J dropped 7 bases, with 26 bases sitting between them. CDR1 MNHEY and CDR2 SVGEGT come from the germline V gene.

The chain is built from TRBV12-3 or TRBV12-4 and TRBJ2-5; 9 bases match TRBD2. Trimming at V came to 7 bases and at J to 7 bases, leaving 10 bases not matched to a gene. The CDR3 totals 14 residues. The CDR3 DNA is TGTGCCAGCATGAGGGGACTAGCTAAGGGGACCCAGTACTTC. Protein sequence: CASMRGLAKGTQYF.

The chain combines TRBV7-2 with TRBJ1-2, with TRBD1 as a possible D gene (6 bases). The V gene's germline CDR1 is SGHTA and CDR2 FQGNSA. The CDR3 runs to 12 residues. V lost 0 bases and J 8 bases, leaving 7 bases between the germline ends. The CDR3 protein is CASSLAQGGYTF. The CDR3 bases are TGTGCCAGCAGCTTAGCACAGGGCGGCTACACCTTC.